This record looks at one T cell receptor (beta chain) sequence and its context. Its matching antigen is unknown. The CDR3 is made up of 14 amino acids. V gave up 3 bases and J gave up 6 bases, with 15 bases separating them. TCRdb redid the calling of the RT-PCR reads with MiXCR, one entry per CDR3 protein. The repertoire consists of hundreds of thousands of distinct CDR3 sequences, with around 15% occurring once and the leading ten covering less than 9%. The data stem from a study of response to subunit inactivated influenza vaccine. Points from the study as a whole: Few new T cells, the authors suggested, are recruited by each seasonal influenza vaccination.

The sequence came from a man in his fifties or sixties who received an inactivated influenza vaccine. Sample: PBMCs from blood, taken around 15 days before vaccination. The chain employs TRBV12-3 or TRBV12-4 and TRBJ2-7, with D unresolved. The CDR3 loop reads CASSFSVVGVEQYF. The DNA for the CDR3 is TGTGCCAGCAGTTTTTCTGTGGTTGGGGTCGAGCAGTACTTC.